This is a list of T cell receptor beta chains from one sample in a study of cytomegalovirus exposure and HLA in healthy donors. Sequencing used immunoSEQ multiplex PCR; TCRdb keeps in-frame clones, though not all of them. The sample has some 77,000 clones; around 80% are singletons. The sequenced sample was PBMCs. The receptors shown here come from a man aged 25-45 years in good health and CMV-seronegative. Each CDR3 is given with its conserved first and last residue. The D gene is left open where the match is weak. Rows may omit the clone size; those that give it use once, few, many or a size class.

v_call,clone_size,d_call,j_call,cdr3_aa,cdr3_nt
TRBV4-1,NA,TRBD1,TRBJ1-5,CASSQGTGNWGQPQHF,TGCGCCAGCAGCCAAGGGACAGGGAACTGGGGTCAGCCCCAGCATTTT
TRBV7-8,NA,NA,TRBJ2-5,CASSLLGAVSETQYF,TGTGCCAGCAGCTTACTTGGGGCGGTCTCAGAGACCCAGTACTTC
TRBV7-7,few,NA,TRBJ2-2,CASSWGRTGELFF,TGTGCTAGCAGCTGGGGGAGGACCGGGGAGCTGTTTTTT
TRBV27,NA,TRBD2,TRBJ2-1,CASSLIPSGSYPWNEQFF,TGTGCCAGCAGTTTAATTCCTAGCGGGAGTTACCCTTGGAATGAGCAGTTCTTC
TRBV7-9,NA,NA,TRBJ2-7,CASSLAGQWNEQYF,TGTGCCAGCAGCTTAGCCGGACAGTGGAACGAGCAGTACTTC
TRBV4-1,NA,NA,TRBJ2-7,CASSQEGIMAAYEQYF,TGCGCCAGCAGCCAGGAGGGGATAATGGCAGCCTACGAGCAGTACTTC
TRBV4-1,NA,TRBD1,TRBJ1-6,CAGSQGGQSPNSPLHF,TGCGCCGGCAGCCAAGGGGGACAGAGCCCTAATTCACCCCTCCACTTT
TRBV7-2,NA,TRBD2,TRBJ2-2,CASSLRAGGPRNGELFF,TGTGCCAGCAGCTTACGAGCGGGAGGGCCAAGGAACGGGGAGCTGTTTTTT
TRBV7-7,NA,TRBD1,TRBJ2-2,CASSQDRGPGTGELFF,TGTGCTAGCAGCCAGGACAGGGGTCCGGGGACCGGGGAGCTGTTTTTT
TRBV28,NA,TRBD2,TRBJ2-1,CASTGLESGSEQFF,TGTGCCAGCACAGGACTAGAGTCGGGGAGCGAGCAGTTCTTC
TRBV10-3,NA,NA,TRBJ1-5,CAIRGQNNQPQHF,TGTGCCATCAGAGGACAGAACAATCAGCCCCAGCATTTT
TRBV27,NA,NA,TRBJ2-3,CASSPGIYSAQYF,TGTGCCAGCAGCCCTGGTATTTATTCGGCGCAGTATTTT
TRBV28,NA,NA,TRBJ2-7,CASGNRGWVYEQYF,TGTGCCAGCGGCAATCGGGGGTGGGTCTACGAGCAGTACTTC
TRBV15,NA,TRBD1,TRBJ2-7,CATSRDGTGSYEQYF,TGTGCCACCAGCAGAGATGGGACAGGTTCCTACGAGCAGTACTTC
TRBV2,NA,NA,TRBJ1-1,CASSFQGRAEAFF,TGTGCCAGCAGTTTTCAGGGGAGAGCTGAAGCTTTCTTT
TRBV4-3,few,TRBD2,TRBJ2-7,CASSQDGSGSEQYF,TGCGCCAGCAGCCAAGATGGTAGCGGGAGCGAGCAGTACTTC
TRBV2,NA,TRBD1,TRBJ1-2,CASSGQGRPSMTSGYTF,TGTGCCAGCAGTGGACAGGGGCGACCATCAATGACCTCGGGCTACACCTTC
TRBV18,NA,NA,TRBJ1-5,CASSPYTGLNQPQHF,TGTGCCAGCTCACCATATACAGGGCTGAATCAGCCCCAGCATTTT
TRBV30,NA,NA,TRBJ1-5,CAWSTVISNQPQHF,TGTGCCTGGAGCACAGTCATTAGCAATCAGCCCCAGCATTTT
TRBV6-1,NA,NA,TRBJ1-5,CASSEDRSNQPQHF,TGTGCCAGCAGTGAGGACAGAAGCAATCAGCCCCAGCATTTT
TRBV10-1,NA,NA,TRBJ1-1,CPSSENRFMNTEAFF,TGCCCCAGCAGTGAGAACAGATTTATGAACACTGAAGCTTTCTTT
TRBV14,NA,NA,TRBJ1-2,CASSQGQGPGYTF,TGTGCCAGCAGCCAAGGGCAGGGCCCCGGCTACACCTTC
TRBV6-5,NA,TRBD1,TRBJ1-1,CASTGAGGATEAFF,TGTGCCAGCACGGGTGCAGGGGGAGCCACTGAAGCTTTCTTT
TRBV19,few,TRBD1,TRBJ1-6,CASNTGVGPLHF,TGTGCCAGTAATACAGGGGTAGGGCCCCTCCACTTT
TRBV30,NA,NA,TRBJ1-1,CALLTWRAFF,TGTGCCTTATTAACTTGGCGGGCTTTCTTT
TRBV7-3,NA,NA,TRBJ2-5,CASSFIGLETQYF,TGTGCCAGCAGCTTTATTGGGCTGGAGACCCAGTACTTC
TRBV9,NA,NA,TRBJ1-2,CASSVLTGTAGYTF,TGTGCCAGCAGCGTCCTAACAGGGACGGCTGGCTACACCTTC
TRBV2,few,TRBD1,TRBJ1-5,CASSEIQTGREPQHF,TGTGCCAGCAGTGAAATTCAGACAGGGAGAGAGCCCCAGCATTTT
TRBV19,NA,TRBD2,TRBJ2-5,CAPHGREKETQYF,TGTGCCCCACACGGGAGGGAGAAAGAGACCCAGTACTTC